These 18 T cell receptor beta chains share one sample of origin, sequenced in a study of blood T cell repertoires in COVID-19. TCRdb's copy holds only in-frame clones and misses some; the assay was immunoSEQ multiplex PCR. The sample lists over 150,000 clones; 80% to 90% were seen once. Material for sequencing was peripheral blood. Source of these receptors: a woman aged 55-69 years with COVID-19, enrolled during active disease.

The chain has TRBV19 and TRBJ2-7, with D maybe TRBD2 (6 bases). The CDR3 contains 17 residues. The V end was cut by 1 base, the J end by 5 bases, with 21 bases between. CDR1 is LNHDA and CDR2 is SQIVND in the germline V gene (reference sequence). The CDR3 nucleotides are TGTGCCAGTAGTATAGCCCTCCTCCGGGACTCCCCGAACGAGCAGTACTTC. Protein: CASSIALLRDSPNEQYF. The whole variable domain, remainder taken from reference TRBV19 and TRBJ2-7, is DGGITQSPKYLFRKEGQNVTLSCEQNLNHDAMYWYRQDPGQGLRLIYYSQIVNDFQKGDIAEGYSVSREKKESFPLTVTSAQKNPTAFYLCASSIALLRDSPNEQYFGPGTRLTVT.

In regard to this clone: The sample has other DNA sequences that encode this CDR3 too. The CDR3 here is CASSLGGGQETQYF. In DNA, the CDR3 is TGCGCCAGCAGCTTGGGGGGAGGGCAAGAGACCCAGTACTTC. The chain employs TRBV5-1 and TRBJ2-5; 7 bases fit TRBD2. V dropped 0 bases and J dropped 2; count of bases not matched to a gene: 1. Germline CDR1 and CDR2: SGHRS and YFSETQ. This CDR3 is 14 amino acids long. Full variable domain (remainder filled in from reference TRBV5-1 and TRBJ2-5): KAGVTQTPRYLIKTRGQQVTLSCSPISGHRSVSWYQQTPGQGLQFLFEYFSETQRNKGNFPGRFSGRQFSNSRSEMNVSTLELGDSALYLCASSLGGGQETQYFGPGTRLLVL.

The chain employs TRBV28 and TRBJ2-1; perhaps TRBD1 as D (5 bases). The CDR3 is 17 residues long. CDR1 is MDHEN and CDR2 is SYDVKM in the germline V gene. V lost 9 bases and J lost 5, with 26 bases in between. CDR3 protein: CASFGVGRPRGNNEQFF. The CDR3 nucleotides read TGTGCCAGTTTTGGGGTGGGGCGACCTCGTGGGAACAATGAGCAGTTCTTC.

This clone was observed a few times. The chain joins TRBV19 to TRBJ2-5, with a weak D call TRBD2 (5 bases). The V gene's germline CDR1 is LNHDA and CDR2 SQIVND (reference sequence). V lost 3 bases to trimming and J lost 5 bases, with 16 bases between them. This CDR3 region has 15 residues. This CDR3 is CASSIELDKGETQYF. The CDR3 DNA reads TGTGCCAGTAGTATCGAACTAGATAAAGGGGAGACCCAGTACTTC.

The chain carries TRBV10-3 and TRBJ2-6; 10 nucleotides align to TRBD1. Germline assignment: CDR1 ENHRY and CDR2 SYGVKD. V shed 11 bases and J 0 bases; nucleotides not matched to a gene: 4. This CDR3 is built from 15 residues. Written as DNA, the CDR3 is TGTGCCTCGGGACAGGGGAACTCTGGGGCCAACGTCCTGACTTTC. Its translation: CASGQGNSGANVLTF.

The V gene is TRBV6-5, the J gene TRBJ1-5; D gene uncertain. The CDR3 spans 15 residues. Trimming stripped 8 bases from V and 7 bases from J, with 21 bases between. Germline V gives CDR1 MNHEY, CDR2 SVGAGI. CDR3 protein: CASSGWGPRRQPQHF. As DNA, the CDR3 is TGTGCCAGCTCTGGGTGGGGTCCGAGGAGGCAGCCCCAGCATTTT.

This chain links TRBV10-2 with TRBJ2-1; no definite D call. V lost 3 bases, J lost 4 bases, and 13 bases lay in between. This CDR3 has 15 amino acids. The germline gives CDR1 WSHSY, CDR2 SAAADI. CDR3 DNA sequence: TGCGCCAGCAGTGAAGGTACCAACTATTACAATGAGCAGTTCTTC. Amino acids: CASSEGTNYYNEQFF.

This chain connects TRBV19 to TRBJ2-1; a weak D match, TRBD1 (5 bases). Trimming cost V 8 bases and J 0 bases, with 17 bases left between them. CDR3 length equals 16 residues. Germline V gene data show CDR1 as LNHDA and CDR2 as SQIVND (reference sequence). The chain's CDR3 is CASRPITGSSYNEQFF. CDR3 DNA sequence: TGTGCCAGTCGGCCGATTACAGGATCCTCCTACAATGAGCAGTTCTTC.

The DNA of the CDR3 is TGTGCCAGCTCACCACCGCGCCAGGGCCTTACCGGAAACACCATATATTTT. It codes for CASSPPRQGLTGNTIYF. The rearrangement links TRBV18 to TRBJ1-3; possible D gene TRBD1, 5 bases. Germline CDR1 and CDR2: KGHSH and LQKENI. This CDR3 is 17 amino acids long. V was cut by 0 bases and J by 4 bases, with 16 bases left in between.

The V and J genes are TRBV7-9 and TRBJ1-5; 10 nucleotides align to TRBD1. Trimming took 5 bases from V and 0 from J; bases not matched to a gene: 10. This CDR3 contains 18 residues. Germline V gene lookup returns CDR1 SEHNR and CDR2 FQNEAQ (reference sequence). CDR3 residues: CASSTAGDRGHSNQPQHF. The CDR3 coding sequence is TGTGCCAGCAGCACGGCGGGGGACAGGGGACATAGCAATCAGCCCCAGCATTTT. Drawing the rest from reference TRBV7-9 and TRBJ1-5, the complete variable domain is DTGVSQNPRHKITKRGQNVTFRCDPISEHNRLYWYRQTLGQGPEFLTYFQNEAQLEKSRLLSDRFSAERPKGSFSTLEIQRTEQGDSAMYLCASSTAGDRGHSNQPQHFGDGTRLSIL.

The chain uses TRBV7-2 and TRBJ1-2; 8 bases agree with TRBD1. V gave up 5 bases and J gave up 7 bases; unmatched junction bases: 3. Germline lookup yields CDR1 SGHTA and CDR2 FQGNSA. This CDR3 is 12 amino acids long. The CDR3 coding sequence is TGTGCCAGCAGCCCCAGGGGGCCTGGCTACACCTTC. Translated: CASSPRGPGYTF.

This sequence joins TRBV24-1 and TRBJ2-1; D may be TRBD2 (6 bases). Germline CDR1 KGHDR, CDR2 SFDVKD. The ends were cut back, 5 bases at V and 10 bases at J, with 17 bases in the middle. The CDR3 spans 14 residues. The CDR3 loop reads CATSAAGLADEQFF. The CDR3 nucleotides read TGTGCCACCAGTGCAGCGGGTCTCGCCGACGAGCAGTTCTTC.

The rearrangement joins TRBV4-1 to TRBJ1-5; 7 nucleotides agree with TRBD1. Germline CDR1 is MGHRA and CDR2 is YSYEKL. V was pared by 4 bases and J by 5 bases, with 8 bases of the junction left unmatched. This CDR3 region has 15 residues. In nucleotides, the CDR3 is TGCGCCAGCAGCCCACAACCCGGACAGGATCAGCCCCAGCATTTT. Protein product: CASSPQPGQDQPQHF.

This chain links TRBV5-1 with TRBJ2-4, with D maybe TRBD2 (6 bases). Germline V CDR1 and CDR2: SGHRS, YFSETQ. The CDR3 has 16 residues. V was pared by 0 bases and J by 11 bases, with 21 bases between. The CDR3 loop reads CASSLETGVGGSVQYF. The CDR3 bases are TGCGCCAGCAGCTTGGAAACGGGGGTTGGCGGGTCTGTTCAGTACTTC.

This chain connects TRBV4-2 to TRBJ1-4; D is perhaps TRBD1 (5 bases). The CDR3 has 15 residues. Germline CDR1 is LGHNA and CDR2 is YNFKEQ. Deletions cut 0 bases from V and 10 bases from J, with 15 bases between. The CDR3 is CASSQDQGARLKLFF. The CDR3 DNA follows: TGTGCCAGCAGCCAAGATCAAGGGGCGCGTTTAAAACTGTTTTTT.

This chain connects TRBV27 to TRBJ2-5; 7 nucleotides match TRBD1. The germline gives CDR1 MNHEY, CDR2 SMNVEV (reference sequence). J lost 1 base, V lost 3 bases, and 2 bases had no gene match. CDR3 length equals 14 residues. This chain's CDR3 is CASSFRDSQETQYF. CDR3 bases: TGTGCCAGCAGTTTCCGGGACAGCCAAGAGACCCAGTACTTC.

The CDR3, as DNA: TGTGCCAGCAGCCAATCTCGACTAGCGGGGTACAATGAGCAGTTCTTC. Protein product: CASSQSRLAGYNEQFF. The chain has TRBV3-1 (or the pseudogene TRBV3-2) and TRBJ2-1, with 11 bases aligning to TRBD2. Germline CDR1 is LGHDT and CDR2 is YNNKEL (reference sequence). The CDR3 length is 16 residues. Unmatched junction bases numbered 4, after V lost 2 bases and J lost 4 bases.

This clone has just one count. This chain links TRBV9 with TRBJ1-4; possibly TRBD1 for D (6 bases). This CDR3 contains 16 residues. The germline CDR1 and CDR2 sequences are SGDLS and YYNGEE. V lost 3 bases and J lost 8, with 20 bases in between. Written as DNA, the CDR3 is TGTGCCAGCAGCGCCCCTCAGGGGCCCTCTCGAGAAAAACTGTTTTTT. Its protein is CASSAPQGPSREKLFF.